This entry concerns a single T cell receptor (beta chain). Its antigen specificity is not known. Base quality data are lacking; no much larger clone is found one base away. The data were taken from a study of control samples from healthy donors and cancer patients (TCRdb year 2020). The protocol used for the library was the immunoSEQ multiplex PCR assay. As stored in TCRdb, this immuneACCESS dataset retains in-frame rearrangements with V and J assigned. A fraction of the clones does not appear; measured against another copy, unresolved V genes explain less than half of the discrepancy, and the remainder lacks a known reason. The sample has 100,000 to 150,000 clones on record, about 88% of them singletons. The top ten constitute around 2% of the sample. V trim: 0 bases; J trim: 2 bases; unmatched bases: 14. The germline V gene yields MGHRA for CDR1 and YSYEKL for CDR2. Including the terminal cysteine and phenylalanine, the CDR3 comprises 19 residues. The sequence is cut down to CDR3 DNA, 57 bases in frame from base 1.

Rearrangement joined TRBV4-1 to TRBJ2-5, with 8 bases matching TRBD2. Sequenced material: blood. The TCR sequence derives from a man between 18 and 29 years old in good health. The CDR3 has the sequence CASSQDRAGTRNLQETQYF. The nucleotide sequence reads TGCGCCAGCAGCCAAGATAGGGCGGGGACTAGAAATTTACAAGAGACCCAGTACTTC.